The subject of this entry is one TCR beta chain. This sample was taken from a study of cytomegalovirus exposure and HLA in healthy donors. The germline gives CDR1 SEHNR, CDR2 FQNEAQ (reference sequence). V was pared by 4 bases and J by 8 bases, with 15 bases of the junction left unmatched. This CDR3 contains 17 residues. Use of 60 Vbeta and 13 Jbeta primers characterized the PCR. The table came from immunoSEQ multiplex PCR; TCRdb's copy has only in-frame clones and leaves some out. Of 150,000 or so clones in the sample, under 85% were seen once. This TCR derives from a male donor in good health and CMV-seropositive. The rearrangement links TRBV7-9 to TRBJ2-1; the match to TRBD1 covers 9 bases. Sequenced: PBMCs. The CDR3 DNA reads as TGTGCCAGCAGCTGGAGCCCCGGGACAGGGTTTGCCGATGAGCAGTTCTTC. Translating gives CASSWSPGTGFADEQFF.